Sequencing of this T cell receptor beta chain was carried out in a study of beta chain features in type 1 diabetes. This clone was seen more than once but under ten times. As yet, its antigen is unknown. Distinct nucleotide sequences in the sample also encode this CDR3. Looked up from germline, CDR1 is SEHNR and CDR2 is FQNEAQ (reference sequence). V lost 1 base to trimming and J lost 5 bases, with 5 bases between them. This CDR3 has 13 amino acids. Reverse transcribing all isolated RNA meant expressed TCRB transcripts were sequenced. Sequencing was performed with immunoSEQ multiplex PCR; in TCRdb, only in-frame clones are kept and a portion is missing. This table has about 450,000 clones, 10% to 12% appearing once. Points from the study as a whole: Insertions were fewer and deletions more numerous at VDJ junctions in type 1 diabetes patients. Using cDNA template may skew counts toward highly expressing activated cells.

Staining for CD45RO/CCR7/CD25/CD127/CD95/CD27 allowed sorting of CD4+ naive, central memory, regulatory and stem cell-like memory cells. This clonotype was sampled from a woman between 18 and 29 years old in good health. The sample consisted of naive CD4+ T cells from blood. The chain uses TRBV7-9 and TRBJ2-2; D gene unclear. CDR3 DNA sequence: TGTGCCAGCAGCTTAGTGGCGACCGGGGAGCTGTTTTTT. It yields the protein CASSLVATGELFF. Looking up the rest from reference TRBV7-9 and TRBJ2-2 gives the full variable domain: DTGVSQNPRHKITKRGQNVTFRCDPISEHNRLYWYRQTLGQGPEFLTYFQNEAQLEKSRLLSDRFSAERPKGSFSTLEIQRTEQGDSAMYLCASSLVATGELFFGEGSRLTVL.